The T cell receptor (beta chain) under discussion was sequenced for a study of T cells in Graves' hyperthyroidism and ophthalmopathy. Study as a whole: Before treatment of any kind, peripheral blood was taken at initial diagnosis.

A note on this clonotype: Its matching antigen is unknown.

Amplified regions were TCR beta CDR3 sequences from RNA transcripts. With the HTBI primer set, the TCR CDR3 went through a first round of RT-PCR. TCRdb recomputed calls from the multiplex PCR reads with MiXCR, one row per CDR3 protein. The table records almost 500,000 distinct CDR3 sequences, about 20% of them present only once. Individuals with ophthalmopathy presented a Clinical Activity Score of at least 3, a NOSPECS grade of at least 4 and a duration under 3 months. Diagnostic decisions used clinical symptoms, serum thyroxine and TRAb, thyroid ultrasound and orbital computed tomography. With V trimmed by 5 bases and J by 9 bases, 13 bases remained unmatched. The CDR3 is 15 amino acids. Germline CDR1 SGHTA, CDR2 FQGTGA. Study-wide findings and caveats: Median prediction lead before ophthalmopathy onset was roughly 6 months with the model.

This clonotype was sampled from a woman in her seventies with Graves' ophthalmopathy. V and J are TRBV7-3 and TRBJ2-1; 7 bases align to TRBD2. Sequencing was done on a sample of blood. This CDR3 reads CASSAAGLRGSEQFF. The CDR3 nucleotides read TGTGCCAGCAGCGCAGCGGGACTTAGAGGCAGTGAGCAGTTCTTC. Complete variable domain (other parts from reference TRBV7-3 and TRBJ2-1): GAGVSQTPSNKVTEKGKYVELRCDPISGHTALYWYRQSLGQGPEFLIYFQGTGAADDSGLPNDRFFAVRPEGSVSTLKIQRTERGDSAVYLCASSAAGLRGSEQFFGPGTRLTVL.